Presented here are 21 T cell receptor beta chains from one specimen sequenced in a study of T cells after yellow fever vaccination. From the 5' RACE reads, TCRdb called clonotypes with MiXCR, one entry per CDR3 protein. The sample lists a few hundred thousand distinct CDR3 sequences; around 3.6% were seen once. The sample consisted of PBMCs, taken on the day of the yellow fever booster vaccination. These TCRs come from a man aged 18 to 30 who received the YFV17D yellow fever vaccine.

The genes are TRBV19 and TRBJ2-2; no firm D call. The CDR3 runs to 11 residues. The V and J ends lost 7 bases and 8 bases respectively, with 8 bases between them. In germline, CDR1 is LNHDA, CDR2 SQIVND (reference sequence). The CDR3 nucleotides read TGTGCCAGTACACCAGGAGGGGAGCTGTTTTTT. This codes for CASTPGGELFF.

As for this clonotype: Relative to the germline gene, one junction end is altered; a read error may explain this. CDR3 in DNA: TGTGCCAGCACACAAGCGGGCAATGGGCAGTTCTTC. This gives the protein CASTQAGNGQFF. This chain links TRBV6-2 or TRBV6-3 with TRBJ2-1; possibly TRBD2 for D (6 bases). Germline V lookup: CDR1 MNHEY, CDR2 SVGEGT. CDR3 length: 12 residues.

This clonotype was counted at least ten times. The gene calls are TRBV7-2 and TRBJ2-1; 8 bases map to TRBD2. The CDR3 is 16 amino acids. Trimming cost V 0 bases and J 1 base; bases outside gene matches: 2. The germline CDR1 and CDR2 sequences are SGHTA and FQGNSA. DNA for the CDR3: TGTGCCAGCAGCTTAGCGATAGCGGGGTCCTACAATGAGCAGTTCTTC. This encodes CASSLAIAGSYNEQFF.

There are a few counts of this clonotype. V and J are TRBV11-2 and TRBJ2-1; TRBD2 agrees at 7 bases. CDR1 is SGHAT and CDR2 is FQNNGV in the germline V gene. V trimming: 0 bases; J trimming: 6 bases; junction bases outside the gene matches: 14. The CDR3 extends over 18 amino acids. CDR3 in amino acids: CASSLEPIPSTGGNEQFF. CDR3 bases: TGTGCCAGCAGCTTAGAACCCATCCCCAGTACGGGGGGCAATGAGCAGTTCTTC.

V gene TRBV14 combines with J gene TRBJ2-3; D is undetermined. The germline V gene has CDR1 SGHDN and CDR2 FVKESK. Trimming removed 0 bases at V and 8 bases at J, with 9 bases between. This CDR3 contains 13 residues. In DNA, the CDR3 is TGTGCCAGCAGCCAAGATAGACAAACTACGCAGTATTTT. It encodes CASSQDRQTTQYF.

The chain recombines TRBV14 with TRBJ2-7; weak D call: TRBD1 (6 bases). Germline V gene data show CDR1 as SGHDN and CDR2 as FVKESK. There are 13 residues in the CDR3. Trimming stripped 2 bases from V and 6 bases from J, with 11 bases between. The CDR3 DNA is TGTGCCAGCAGCCAAAATACAGGGTCCGAGCAGTACGTC. Translated, it gives CASSQNTGSEQYV.

This clonotype was detected many times. This chain links TRBV15 with TRBJ1-6; 8 positions agree with TRBD1. The CDR3 length is 17 residues. Germline V gene data show CDR1 as LNHNV and CDR2 as YYDKDF (reference sequence). V shed 2 bases and J 10 bases; nucleotides not matched to a gene: 13. CDR3 in DNA: TGTGCCACCAGCAGACCGGGACAGGATGCACGGGAATCACCCCTCCACTTT. It codes for CATSRPGQDARESPLHF.

This clonotype was observed a few times. V gene TRBV7-2 combines with J gene TRBJ1-6, with 9 bases fitting TRBD1. V was clipped by 0 bases and J by 10 bases; unmatched bases: 7. Germline CDR1 reads SGHTA; CDR2 reads FQGNSA. This CDR3 is built from 16 residues. CDR3: CASSLAGQGGGSPLHF. The CDR3 nucleotides are TGTGCCAGCAGCTTAGCGGGACAGGGAGGAGGATCACCCCTCCACTTT.

This clonotype was observed many times. The chain links TRBV20-1 to TRBJ1-6, with TRBD1 as a possible D gene (5 bases). Trimming left V 4 bases short and J 7 bases short, with 11 bases between. The CDR3 is 13 residues long. Germline-derived CDR1 and CDR2 are DFQATT and SNEGSKA (reference sequence). The CDR3 sequence is CSANRLRNSPLHF. The DNA of the CDR3 is TGCAGTGCTAACAGGTTGCGAAATTCACCCCTCCACTTT.

This clonotype was found many times. The chain is built from TRBV20-1 and TRBJ1-5, with 7 bases matching TRBD1. V lost 8 bases and J lost 2; bases outside the gene matches: 6. Germline V CDR1 and CDR2: DFQATT, SNEGSKA (reference sequence). The CDR3 extends over 13 amino acids. For the CDR3, the DNA is TGCAGTACCACACAGGGGCGCAATCAGCCCCAGCATTTT. Amino acid sequence: CSTTQGRNQPQHF.

The sample holds many counts of this clonotype. The J gene is TRBJ2-1, the V gene TRBV5-1, with D tentatively TRBD1 (6 bases). Looked up from germline, CDR1 is SGHRS and CDR2 is YFSETQ. Trimming shortened V by 4 bases and J by 6 bases, and 17 bases separated the two germline ends. This CDR3 spans 15 amino acids. The CDR3 here is CASSTGQRMVNEQFF. In nucleotides, the CDR3 is TGCGCCAGCAGCACCGGACAGCGGATGGTCAATGAGCAGTTCTTC.

In its sample, this clonotype was seen many times. V is TRBV14 and J is TRBJ2-5; D is possibly TRBD2 (6 bases). CDR1 and CDR2 (germline): SGHDN, FVKESK. V was pared by 0 bases and J by 0 bases, with 17 bases between. CDR3 size: 18 residues. CDR3 region: CASSQDRGGRGYQETQYF. As DNA, the CDR3 is TGTGCCAGCAGCCAAGATAGGGGAGGACGAGGGTACCAAGAGACCCAGTACTTC.

The chain combines TRBV4-3 with TRBJ1-6; D is perhaps TRBD1 (5 bases). Germline V lookup: CDR1 LGHNA, CDR2 YSLEER. The CDR3 runs 18 residues. The V end was cut by 4 bases, the J end by 5 bases, with 21 bases between. The DNA for the CDR3 is TGCGCCAGCAGCCGCCTGATGGTGGGGGGAGTCAATAATTCACCCCTCCACTTT. Encoded protein: CASSRLMVGGVNNSPLHF.

The chain combines TRBV7-3 with TRBJ2-1; 10 nucleotides agree with TRBD2. Germline V CDR1 and CDR2: SGHTA, FQGTGA. J lost 1 base, V lost 1 base, and 4 bases had no gene match. There are 17 residues in the CDR3. CDR3 in DNA: TGTGCCAGCAGCTTAAGTAGCGGGGGGATATCCTACAATGAGCAGTTCTTC. Translated: CASSLSSGGISYNEQFF.

This clonotype was counted only a few times. The V gene is TRBV7-2, the J gene TRBJ2-5, with D perhaps TRBD2 (6 bases). Between the trimmed V and J ends, which lost 5 bases and 2 bases, there was a span of 15 bases. CDR1 and CDR2 from the germline V gene are SGHTA and FQGNSA. The CDR3 is 15 amino acids. CDR3 residues: CASSPGTANQETQYF. DNA for the CDR3: TGTGCCAGCAGCCCCGGGACTGCGAATCAAGAGACCCAGTACTTC.

In this sample, this clonotype turned up many times. The chain joins TRBV14 to TRBJ1-4; TRBD1 might be the D (5 bases). CDR1 SGHDN and CDR2 FVKESK come from the germline V gene. Trimming left V 3 bases short and J 0 bases short, with 20 bases between. This CDR3 spans 19 amino acids. CDR3 in amino acids: CASSQAYGRSRATNEKLFF. The CDR3 DNA is TGTGCCAGCAGCCAGGCCTACGGGCGGTCCAGGGCAACTAATGAAAAACTGTTTTTT.

This clonotype was observed a handful of times. V is TRBV20-1 and J is TRBJ1-2; D is unclear. This CDR3 is 13 amino acids long. Germline V gene sequence: CDR1 DFQATT, CDR2 SNEGSKA (reference sequence). The V end was cut by 0 bases, the J end by 4 bases, with 9 bases between. The chain's CDR3 is CSARDLEGYGYTF. Here the CDR3 DNA reads TGCAGTGCTAGAGATCTGGAGGGCTATGGCTACACCTTC.

This clonotype was detected many times. This sequence joins TRBV7-2 and TRBJ2-7; a weak D match, TRBD1 (6 bases). This CDR3 spans 15 amino acids. Germline loops: CDR1 SGHTA, CDR2 FQGNSA. V shed 5 bases and J shed 2 bases, with 16 bases lying between them. CDR3 amino acids: CASSLTSDRAYEQYF. CDR3 nucleotides: TGTGCCAGCAGCCTAACCTCGGACAGAGCCTACGAGCAGTACTTC.

The chain couples TRBV6-4 to TRBJ2-1; no clear D gene. Germline CDR1 and CDR2: MRHNA and SNTAGT. The CDR3 has 11 amino acids. V was trimmed by 2 bases and J by 8 bases, leaving 4 bases between them. The CDR3 loop is CASSDGHEQFF. The CDR3 bases are TGTGCCAGCAGTGACGGGCATGAGCAGTTCTTC.

This clonotype was seen only a few times. The chain combines TRBV11-2 with TRBJ2-5; no firm D call. The germline gives CDR1 SGHAT, CDR2 FQNNGV. With 1 base removed from V and 4 bases from J, the gap between germline ends came to 16 bases. The CDR3 consists of 16 residues. For the CDR3, the DNA is TGTGCCAGCAGCTTAGCCCCCTCGGACGGCACAGAGACCCAGTACTTC. Protein sequence: CASSLAPSDGTETQYF.

This clonotype turned up a few times. The chain uses TRBV7-9 and TRBJ2-3, with 8 bases lining up with TRBD2. The CDR3 is 15 residues long. The V gene's germline CDR1 is SEHNR and CDR2 FQNEAQ (reference sequence). After removal of 4 bases from V and 1 base from J, the junction contained 4 bases not matched to a gene. CDR3 protein: CASSSSGGGTDTQYF. The DNA for the CDR3 is TGTGCCAGCAGCTCGTCCGGGGGGGGCACAGATACGCAGTATTTT.